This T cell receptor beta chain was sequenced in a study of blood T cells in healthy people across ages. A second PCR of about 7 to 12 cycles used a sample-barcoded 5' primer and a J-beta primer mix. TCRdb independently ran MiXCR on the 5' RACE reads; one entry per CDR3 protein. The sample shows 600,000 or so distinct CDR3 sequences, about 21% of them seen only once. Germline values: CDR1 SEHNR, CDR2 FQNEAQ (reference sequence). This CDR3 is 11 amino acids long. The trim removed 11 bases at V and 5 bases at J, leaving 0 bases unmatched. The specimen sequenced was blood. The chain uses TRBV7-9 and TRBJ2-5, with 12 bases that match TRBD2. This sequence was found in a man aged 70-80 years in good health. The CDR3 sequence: CAGTSGETQYF. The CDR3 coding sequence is TGTGCCGGGACTAGCGGGGAGACCCAGTACTTC.